This passage covers 31 T cell receptor beta chains from one sample sequenced in a study of T cell repertoires in cytomegalovirus infection. TCRdb passed the reads through MiXCR, listing each CDR3 protein once. This table holds 900,000 to 950,000 distinct CDR3 sequences, 30% to 40% found once. No cognate antigen is known for these TCRs. Here the sequenced sample was cultured CD8+ T cells from PBMCs, taken from culture after CMV antigen stimulation. These receptors came from a human donor in good health (CMV status not recorded). Some clones in this sample may be carry-over from other donors' samples.

The chain carries TRBV4-1 and TRBJ1-1; D is unclear. This CDR3 is built from 14 residues. The germline gives CDR1 MGHRA, CDR2 YSYEKL. Trimming removed 1 base at V and 1 base at J, with 7 bases between. The CDR3 coding sequence is TGCGCCAGCAGCCAAGCCCCAGGGAACACTGAAGCTTTCTTT. Protein: CASSQAPGNTEAFF.

This clonotype appeared a few times. The chain employs TRBV6-2 or TRBV6-3 and TRBJ2-1; D gene unclear. V was cut by 2 bases and J by 4 bases, with 9 bases left in between. The germline gives CDR1 MNHEY, CDR2 SVGEGT. The CDR3 has 14 residues. This chain's CDR3 is CASSYVASYNEQFF. CDR3 bases: TGTGCCAGCAGTTACGTGGCTTCTTACAATGAGCAGTTCTTC.

The rearrangement uses TRBV28 and TRBJ2-2; 10 bases fit TRBD2. V was clipped by 3 bases and J by 4 bases; unmatched bases: 5. The germline CDR1 and CDR2 sequences are MDHEN and SYDVKM. CDR3 size: 16 residues. The CDR3 protein is CASSLLAGDATGELFF. The CDR3 coding sequence is TGTGCCAGCAGTTTGCTAGCGGGGGACGCCACCGGGGAGCTGTTTTTT. Looking up the rest from reference TRBV28 and TRBJ2-2 gives the full variable domain: DVKVTQSSRYLVKRTGEKVFLECVQDMDHENMFWYRQDPGLGLRLIYFSYDVKMKEKGDIPEGYSVSREKKERFSLILESASTNQTSMYLCASSLLAGDATGELFFGEGSRLTVL.

This sequence joins TRBV6-2 or TRBV6-3 and TRBJ1-5, with TRBD1 matching 8 bases. The V and J ends lost 6 bases and 6 bases, in that order; junction bases with no gene match: 13. Germline lookup yields CDR1 MNHEY and CDR2 SVGEGT. The length of the CDR3 is 16 residues. The CDR3 loop reads CASRPRPTGGGQPQHF. The CDR3 DNA sequence: TGTGCCAGCAGACCCAGACCTACAGGGGGTGGTCAGCCCCAGCATTTT.

In this sample, this clonotype turned up many times. This sequence joins TRBV19 and TRBJ2-1, with 10 bases matching TRBD2. Germline CDR1 is LNHDA and CDR2 is SQIVND (reference sequence). The length of the CDR3 is 16 residues. The ends lost 4 bases at V and 2 bases at J; junction bases unmatched: 5. The DNA for the CDR3 is TGTGCCAGTAGTAGAGTAGCGGGGGGAACCTACAATGAGCAGTTCTTC. Translation gives CASSRVAGGTYNEQFF.

The chain has TRBV7-6 and TRBJ2-3; D could derive from TRBD1 or TRBD2 (6 bases each). The germline gives CDR1 SGHVS, CDR2 FNYEAQ. Trimming took off 0 bases at V and 3 bases at J, with 16 bases between the two ends. This CDR3 is built from 17 residues. As DNA, the CDR3 is TGTGCCAGCAGCTTAGCCTTCCGGGGGCAGGGGACAGATACGCAGTATTTT. Translated, it gives CASSLAFRGQGTDTQYF.

The chain links TRBV19 to TRBJ1-5; 7 bases map to TRBD1. This CDR3 has 12 amino acids. Germline CDR1 reads LNHDA; CDR2 reads SQIVND (reference sequence). The V and J ends lost 6 bases and 6 bases, in that order; junction bases with no gene match: 2. DNA of the CDR3: TGTGCCAGTAGACAGGGGATTCAGCCCCAGCATTTT. It codes for CASRQGIQPQHF.

This clonotype has more than one count but fewer than ten. The chain couples TRBV7-9 to TRBJ2-7; maybe TRBD2 (6 bases). CDR3 size: 12 residues. Germline values: CDR1 SEHNR, CDR2 FQNEAQ (reference sequence). The V end was cut by 5 bases, the J end by 5 bases, with 10 bases between. CDR3 coding DNA: TGTGCCAGCAGCCGAGGACTAAACGAGCAGTACGTC. Its protein is CASSRGLNEQYV.

The chain recombines TRBV11-2 with TRBJ2-4; 9 nucleotides align to TRBD1. V was clipped by 2 bases and J by 8 bases; unmatched bases: 7. The CDR3 consists of 15 residues. Germline values: CDR1 SGHAT, CDR2 FQNNGV. The DNA for the CDR3 is TGTGCCAGCAGCTTAAGTGCTCGACAGGGGGACATTCAGTACTTC. Its translation is CASSLSARQGDIQYF.

CDR3 region: CATPDRGRGGYTF. CDR3 bases: TGTGCCACACCTGACAGGGGGCGCGGTGGCTACACCTTC. The V gene is TRBV15, the J gene TRBJ1-2; TRBD1 agrees at 10 bases. This CDR3 has 13 residues. Germline CDR1 LNHNV, CDR2 YYDKDF (reference sequence). V shed 9 bases and J 7 bases; nucleotides not matched to a gene: 8. The whole variable domain, remainder taken from reference TRBV15 and TRBJ1-2, is DAMVIQNPRYQVTQFGKPVTLSCSQTLNHNVMYWYQQKSSQAPKLLFHYYDKDFNNEADTPDNFQSRRPNTSFCFLDIRSPGLGDTAMYLCATPDRGRGGYTFGSGTRLTVV.

This clonotype showed up just a few times. CDR3 residues: CASSPGPGTEFNNEKLFF. CDR3 bases: TGTGCCAGCAGCCCAGGACCCGGGACCGAGTTTAATAATGAAAAACTGTTTTTT. The chain employs TRBV9 and TRBJ1-4; tentatively, D is TRBD1 (5 bases). This CDR3 region has 18 residues. V was shortened by 4 bases and J by 4 bases, with 23 bases between the two germline ends. Germline lookup yields CDR1 SGDLS and CDR2 YYNGEE.

This clonotype was detected a few times. A junction boundary mismatches the germline segment, possibly from a read error. The chain has TRBV7-2 and TRBJ1-6; D gene unclear. The CDR3 covers 14 residues. Germline loops: CDR1 SGHTA, CDR2 FQGNSA. The CDR3 sequence is CVSSLGPYNSPLHF. The CDR3 DNA is TGTGTCAGCAGCTTAGGGCCTTATAATTCACCCCTCCACTTT.

Concerning this clonotype itself: With a much larger clone just one base away, this may be a read error. The V call is TRBV6-2 or TRBV6-3, the J call TRBJ2-5, with 8 bases fitting TRBD1. This CDR3 has 14 amino acids. The V gene's germline CDR1 is MNHEY and CDR2 SVGEGT. The CDR3 here is CVSSYGTGQETQYF. The CDR3 coding sequence is TGTGTCAGCAGTTACGGGACAGGCCAAGAGACCCAGTACTTC.

In this sample, this clonotype turned up once. This chain links TRBV7-9 with TRBJ2-1; D perhaps matches TRBD1 (5 bases). Per germline, CDR1 SEHNR and CDR2 FQNEAQ (reference sequence). The CDR3 has 13 amino acids. The CDR3 here is CAKVDSSYNEQFF. Written as DNA, the CDR3 is TGTGCGAAGGTAGACAGCTCCTACAATGAGCAGTTCTTC. Complete variable domain (other parts from reference TRBV7-9 and TRBJ2-1): DTGVSQNPRHKITKRGQNVTFRCDPISEHNRLYWYRQTLGQGPEFLTYFQNEAQLEKSRLLSDRFSAERPKGSFSTLEIQRTEQGDSAMYLCAKVDSSYNEQFFGPGTRLTVL.

The V call is TRBV7-9, the J call TRBJ1-5; 9 nucleotides match TRBD1. Germline values: CDR1 SEHNR, CDR2 FQNEAQ (reference sequence). With 1 base clipped from V and 0 bases from J, the junction kept 7 bases outside the gene matches. This CDR3 is 18 amino acids long. The chain's CDR3 is CASSLGTGVDASNQPQHF. The CDR3 coding sequence is TGTGCCAGCAGCTTAGGGACAGGGGTGGACGCTAGCAATCAGCCCCAGCATTTT.

The chain combines TRBV29-1 with TRBJ1-2; no firm D call. The CDR3 totals 15 residues. Trimming pared 7 bases from V and 6 bases from J, leaving 24 bases between. Germline CDR1 reads SQVTM; CDR2 reads ANQGSEA. In DNA, the CDR3 is TGCAGCGCTATATCAGTTGTTGGGGATAAGGATGGCTACACCTTC. It encodes CSAISVVGDKDGYTF. Full variable domain (remainder filled in from reference TRBV29-1 and TRBJ1-2): SAVISQKPSRDICQRGTSLTIQCQVDSQVTMMFWYRQQPGQSLTLIATANQGSEATYESGFVIDKFPISRPNLTFSTLTVSNMSPEDSSIYLCSAISVVGDKDGYTFGSGTRLTVV.

The V and J genes are TRBV6-8 and TRBJ1-6; a possible D gene is TRBD1 (5 bases). The CDR3 has 17 residues. Germline CDR1 MNHGY, CDR2 SAAAGT. With 7 bases removed from V and 0 bases from J, the gap between germline ends came to 16 bases. The CDR3 region has the DNA TGTGCCAGCACCCCGACAGCCTTAAGCTCCTATAATTCACCCCTCCACTTT. As protein: CASTPTALSSYNSPLHF.

Here the CDR3 DNA reads TGTGCCAGCAGTGGACCAGACAGGTTGCCCTACGAGCAGTACTTC. This codes for CASSGPDRLPYEQYF. V and J are TRBV25-1 and TRBJ2-7, with D possibly matching TRBD1 (6 bases). The ends were cut back, 4 bases at V and 2 bases at J, with 15 bases in the middle. CDR3 length: 15 residues. Germline loops: CDR1 MGHDK, CDR2 SYGVNS.

The CDR3 coding sequence is TGTGCCAGCAGTGAAAGGGAAGACAGGGAGCTTGTCTATGGCTACACCTTC. Its protein is CASSEREDRELVYGYTF. This chain connects TRBV25-1 to TRBJ1-2, with 7 bases identical to TRBD1. This CDR3 is built from 17 residues. Germline values: CDR1 MGHDK, CDR2 SYGVNS. Trimming took 2 bases from V and 4 from J; bases not matched to a gene: 13.

A remark on this clonotype: A junction boundary mismatches the germline segment, possibly from a read error. The J gene is TRBJ1-3, the V gene TRBV7-2, with D possibly being TRBD1 (5 bases). The CDR3 has 15 residues. Germline loops: CDR1 SGHTA, CDR2 FQGNSA. CDR3 DNA sequence: TGTGTCAGCACCTTTATGCCAGGGTCTGGAAACACCATATATTTT. Residues: CVSTFMPGSGNTIYF.

This clonotype occurred many times. This rearrangement joins TRBV29-1 to TRBJ2-1, with TRBD1 matching 8 bases. Losses at the gene ends were 6 bases for V and 6 bases for J; bases not matched to a gene: 7. This CDR3 comprises 13 residues. Germline loops: CDR1 SQVTM, CDR2 ANQGSEA. CDR3 protein: CSVKQGVINEQFF. DNA for the CDR3: TGCAGCGTAAAACAGGGGGTTATCAATGAGCAGTTCTTC.

The chain is built from TRBV19 and TRBJ1-1, with a possible D match to TRBD1 (6 bases). Germline values: CDR1 LNHDA, CDR2 SQIVND (reference sequence). V was shortened by 5 bases and J by 1 base, with 11 bases between the two germline ends. The CDR3 has 14 amino acids. The CDR3 DNA follows: TGTGCCAGTAGTTCCTCGACAGGGAACACTGAAGCTTTCTTT. This codes for CASSSSTGNTEAFF. Supplemented by reference TRBV19 and TRBJ1-1, the full variable domain reads DGGITQSPKYLFRKEGQNVTLSCEQNLNHDAMYWYRQDPGQGLRLIYYSQIVNDFQKGDIAEGYSVSREKKESFPLTVTSAQKNPTAFYLCASSSSTGNTEAFFGQGTRLTVV.

The rearrangement uses TRBV20-1 and TRBJ2-1; TRBD2 might be the D (7 bases). The CDR3 has 14 residues. Germline V CDR1 and CDR2: DFQATT, SNEGSKA (reference sequence). Here the CDR3 reads CTVAGAVGPNEQFF. The CDR3 DNA reads TGCACCGTCGCGGGGGCTGTTGGCCCCAATGAGCAGTTCTTC.

The V gene is TRBV15, the J gene TRBJ2-1; D is perhaps TRBD1 (5 bases). The germline V and J ends were trimmed by 3 bases and 3 bases, with 9 bases remaining between them. CDR3 length: 14 amino acids. Germline lookup yields CDR1 LNHNV and CDR2 YYDKDF (reference sequence). CDR3 coding DNA: TGTGCCACCAGCAGGGAGACAGACTACAATGAGCAGTTCTTC. This codes for CATSRETDYNEQFF. Combining the CDR3 with reference TRBV15 and TRBJ2-1 gives the whole variable domain DAMVIQNPRYQVTQFGKPVTLSCSQTLNHNVMYWYQQKSSQAPKLLFHYYDKDFNNEADTPDNFQSRRPNTSFCFLDIRSPGLGDTAMYLCATSRETDYNEQFFGPGTRLTVL.

CDR3 residues: CASSQVWRGFDEQFF. The CDR3 nucleotides read TGCGCCAGCAGCCAAGTCTGGAGGGGCTTCGATGAGCAGTTCTTC. The rearrangement links TRBV4-3 to TRBJ2-1; D may be TRBD2 (6 bases). V was shortened by 1 base and J by 8 bases, with 15 bases between the two germline ends. Germline V CDR1 and CDR2: LGHNA, YSLEER. The CDR3 loop spans 15 amino acids.

The chain recombines TRBV5-6 with TRBJ1-1; no firm D call. Trimming pared 3 bases from V and 2 bases from J, leaving 11 bases between. Germline lookup yields CDR1 SGHDT and CDR2 YYEEEE. CDR3 length: 14 residues. The CDR3 DNA follows: TGTGCCAGCAGCTGGCCGAGACTAAACACTGAAGCTTTCTTT. Residues: CASSWPRLNTEAFF.

V gene TRBV2 combines with J gene TRBJ2-7, with D perhaps matching TRBD2 (5 bases). Trimming stripped 5 bases from V and 5 bases from J, with 22 bases between. This CDR3 is 16 amino acids long. Germline loops: CDR1 SNHLY, CDR2 FYNNEI. The CDR3 region is CASSLDAGPGQDEQYF. CDR3 bases: TGTGCCAGCAGTCTCGACGCGGGCCCGGGCCAGGACGAGCAGTACTTC.

This clonotype was counted only a few times. The chain uses TRBV6-2 or TRBV6-3 and TRBJ1-4, with a possible D match to TRBD1 (5 bases). Trimming pared 11 bases from V and 10 bases from J, leaving 11 bases between. The CDR3 sequence is 10 residues long. The germline V gene has CDR1 MNHEY and CDR2 SVGEGT. The CDR3 sequence is CAAWGGKLFF. Written as DNA, the CDR3 is TGTGCCGCATGGGGGGGAAAACTGTTTTTT.

This sequence joins TRBV7-9 and TRBJ2-1, with D maybe TRBD2 (6 bases). Trimming cost V 6 bases and J 4 bases, with 16 bases left between them. The CDR3 length is 15 residues. The V gene's germline CDR1 is SEHNR and CDR2 FQNEAQ (reference sequence). The CDR3 DNA reads as TGTGCCAGCAGGAGGGAAGCGGGTACTTACAATGAGCAGTTCTTC. Translated: CASRREAGTYNEQFF. Using reference TRBV7-9 and TRBJ2-1 for the parts outside the CDR3, the full variable domain is DTGVSQNPRHKITKRGQNVTFRCDPISEHNRLYWYRQTLGQGPEFLTYFQNEAQLEKSRLLSDRFSAERPKGSFSTLEIQRTEQGDSAMYLCASRREAGTYNEQFFGPGTRLTVL.

This clonotype was seen only a few times. This chain links TRBV7-9 with TRBJ2-7; 12 positions agree with TRBD1. The CDR3 spans 16 residues. Germline-derived CDR1 and CDR2 are SEHNR and FQNEAQ (reference sequence). J was trimmed by 4 bases and V by 4 bases; bases with no gene match: 8. CDR3 sequence: CASSWRPGQGAYEQYF. CDR3 bases: TGTGCCAGCAGCTGGCGACCGGGACAGGGGGCTTACGAGCAGTACTTC.

The sample holds many counts of this clonotype. The chain is built from TRBV6-5 and TRBJ2-3; possibly TRBD2 for D (7 bases). The CDR3 spans 13 residues. V lost 4 bases and J lost 4, with 9 bases in between. Germline values: CDR1 MNHEY, CDR2 SVGAGI. CDR3 sequence: CASSWGGADTQYF. CDR3 in DNA: TGTGCCAGCAGTTGGGGGGGCGCAGATACGCAGTATTTT.